This TCR beta chain was identified in a study of T cells in Graves' hyperthyroidism and ophthalmopathy. Turning to the study itself: Blood from the periphery was taken at initial diagnosis, before any treatment.

Diagnostic decisions used clinical symptoms, serum thyroxine and TRAb, thyroid ultrasound and orbital computed tomography. The J segment lost 2 bases and the V segment lost 8 bases, leaving 3 bases of the junction unmatched. The CDR3 has 14 amino acids. The V gene's germline CDR1 is SNHLY and CDR2 FYNNEI. Study observations and caveats: With a median lead of around 5.9 months before onset, the model predicted ophthalmopathy. Most thyroid clonotypes with frequency above 0.001 were detected in blood.

This clonotype was found many times. Its specificity is not known. Amplification yielded TCR beta CDR3 regions, with RNA transcripts as the source. TCR CDR3 underwent first-round RT-PCR with the HTBI primer set. A single record per CDR3 protein comes from TCRdb applying MiXCR to the multiplex PCR reads. The sample has around 290,000 distinct CDR3 sequences; approximately 14% are singletons. This chain connects TRBV2 to TRBJ2-3; 11 bases match TRBD2. Sequenced: blood. This clonotype was obtained from a woman in her thirties or forties with Graves' hyperthyroidism. CDR3 coding DNA: TGTGCCAGCCGACTAGCGGGGTTCACAGATACGCAGTATTTT. Translated, it gives CASRLAGFTDTQYF.